This T cell receptor beta chain emerged from a study of blood T cell repertoires in COVID-19. Those who participated ranged in age from roughly 18 to 90 years and resided in 24 US areas. Cohort 3 recovery required two negative PCRs, clearance, or symptom resolution. The data were produced by immunoSEQ multiplex PCR, yet TCRdb's version contains in-frame clones alone and is incomplete. Of around 170,000 clones in the sample, around 90% were seen once. With 2 bases removed from V and 0 bases from J, the gap between germline ends came to 8 bases. The CDR3 covers 14 residues. Germline CDR1 and CDR2: MNHEY and SVGAGI.

The source is a woman in her late teens or twenties who had recovered from COVID-19. V is TRBV6-5 and J is TRBJ2-7, with D perhaps TRBD2 (6 bases). The sample was PBMCs or T cells enriched from blood (not recorded which). This chain's CDR3 is CASSYVGSSYEQYF. The CDR3 DNA reads as TGTGCCAGCAGTTACGTCGGGAGCTCCTACGAGCAGTACTTC.